Presented here are 5 T cell receptor beta chains from one specimen sequenced in a study of human T cells and chemical hapten exposure. Time point meaning: patch test 2, 6 weeks after DPC sensitization. Treatment: therapeutic diphenylcyclopropenone sensitization with weekly scalp DPC. The study extracted total RNA from unfractionated whole blood. MiXCR, applied by TCRdb to the RACE reads, yields one record per CDR3 protein. The data contain 40,000 or so distinct CDR3 sequences, 8.5% to 10% of them singletons. The sequences come from whole blood, collected in connection with sensitization to the hapten diphenylcyclopropenone (DPC). The receptors originated from a woman aged 25 to 45 with alopecia areata. Some clones in this sample may be carry-over from other donors' samples.

The rearrangement links TRBV24-1 to TRBJ2-2; 8 bases agree with TRBD1. This CDR3 contains 16 residues. Germline V gene lookup returns CDR1 KGHDR and CDR2 SFDVKD. Unmatched junction bases numbered 0, after V lost 0 bases and J lost 1 base. CDR3 protein: CATSDLDRGNTGELFF. In DNA form, the CDR3 reads TGTGCCACCAGTGATTTGGACAGGGGGAACACCGGGGAGCTGTTTTTT.

This clonotype was seen ten or more times. V is TRBV5-1 and J is TRBJ2-2; 7 bases align to TRBD2. The junction had 4 bases not matched to a gene; V was cut back by 4 bases and J by 1 base. CDR3 length: 15 amino acids. The germline gives CDR1 SGHRS, CDR2 YFSETQ. CDR3 in DNA: TGCGCCAGCAGCACCGGGACTAAGAACACCGGGGAGCTGTTTTTT. Amino acid sequence: CASSTGTKNTGELFF.

V is TRBV28 and J is TRBJ2-7; the D gene is possibly TRBD2 (6 bases). V lost 8 bases and J lost 2, with 16 bases in between. This CDR3 has 14 amino acids. CDR1 and CDR2 from the germline V gene are MDHEN and SYDVKM. The CDR3 protein is CASFGGGRAYEQYF. The CDR3 DNA sequence: TGTGCCAGCTTCGGGGGTGGCAGGGCCTACGAGCAGTACTTC.

This clonotype was observed once. The chain combines TRBV10-3 with TRBJ1-5; D not certain. V was pared by 2 bases and J by 4 bases, with 9 bases between. The CDR3 length is 14 residues. CDR1 ENHRY and CDR2 SYGVKD come from the germline V gene. The CDR3 DNA reads TGTGCCATCAGTGAGGTGGTCAGTAATCAGCCCCAGCATTTT. It encodes CAISEVVSNQPQHF.

The V call is TRBV11-2, the J call TRBJ2-7, with D tentatively TRBD2 (5 bases). Germline values: CDR1 SGHAT, CDR2 FQNNGV. Trimming left V 7 bases short and J 4 bases short, with 17 bases between. The CDR3 length is 14 residues. The CDR3 DNA sequence: TGTGCCAGCACCCAGTCCGGGGTTTCTTACGAGCAGTACTTC. Encoded protein: CASTQSGVSYEQYF.